This T cell receptor (beta chain) was identified during a study of T cells in narcolepsy. CDR3 length: 17 amino acids. Germline CDR1 and CDR2: KGHSH and LQKENI. V shed 2 bases, J shed 3 bases, and the junction held 10 bases outside the gene matches. Repertoires were generated with immunoSEQ multiplex PCR, while TCRdb's copy carries only in-frame clones and drops some. The table has tens of thousands of clones, roughly four fifths seen once. The study, taken as a whole, reports: Autoreactive clonotypes reportedly recurred in blood of same and different patients, not controls.

Of note for this clone: No antigen is known for it.

The rearrangement joins TRBV18 to TRBJ2-5; 9 positions match TRBD2. The receptor's source is a human donor with narcolepsy. The sample was CD45RA- memory CD4+ T cells from PBMCs. CDR3 bases: TGTGCCAGCTCACCAGCAATTAGGTCTAGCGGGGAAGAGACCCAGTACTTC. It translates to CASSPAIRSSGEETQYF.